The sequence of this T cell receptor beta chain was determined in a study of beta chain features in type 1 diabetes (dated by TCRdb to the late 2010s). Regarding the complete study: Mean age, gender distribution, total cell number and subset yield were not different between patients and healthy donors. A total of 85 million to 140 million sorted cells were examined across all samples, and the number of cells per subset was strongly correlated with RNA yield. The study compared the TCRB repertoires of sorted circulating CD4+ T cell subsets in recently diagnosed type 1 diabetes patients with those in matched healthy donors. Naive and central memory subsets were obtained from all 30 or so donors, but regulatory and stem cell-like memory subsets were isolated from only 8 patients and roughly 8 healthy donors. Summary of the overall study and its limitations: The naive, central memory and regulatory TCRB repertoires appeared to resemble one another more closely among patients than among healthy donors. PCR may preferentially amplify shorter templates, but because patient and control samples were amplified and corrected together, any resulting skew would affect both groups equally. At VDJ recombination sites, type 1 diabetes patients had fewer insertions and more deleted nucleotides, which implies abnormalities in thymic rearrangement. Only small numbers of individuals were included in the HLA sub-analyses, which left unresolved whether HLA type had any influence on TCRB rearrangement. Because cDNA was sequenced instead of genomic DNA, highly expressing activated cells could be over-represented, though the groups showed no difference in activation or CD3 levels. In all four CD4+ subsets, TCRB CDR3 length was moderately but significantly shorter in type 1 diabetes patients.

All of the isolated RNA was reverse transcribed with the High Capacity cDNA Reverse Transcription Kit, so expressed TCRB transcripts were sequenced. Deep immunoSEQ sequencing was performed on naive, central memory and regulatory T cell samples, with an average of about 3.57 million total reads per sample. Sorted cells were lysed in RLT buffer, and RNA was extracted using DNase-treated RNeasy Micro or Mini kits according to cell number. Each cell subset was processed on its own to prevent cross-contamination, while patient and healthy donor samples were processed together. The immunoSEQ multiplex PCR was used to amplify TCRB sequences from cDNA, generating 87-bp fragments that spanned the CDR3 region. Amplicons were sequenced on the Illumina HiSeq platform. The authors' analysis ran thus. PCR bias was computationally corrected using synthetic template baselines, reads within Hamming distance 2 were collapsed, and singletons that could not be merged were discarded. Reads were aligned against IMGT to assign V, D and J genes, CDR3 length and insertions or deletions at six rearrangement sites. Within each subset, clonotype counts were normalized to the number of sorted cells before true diversity and Gini coefficients were calculated with the tcR R package. The overlap coefficient, calculated on TCRB nucleotide sequences, was used to quantify repertoire sharing. As a proxy for the pre-selection repertoire, out-of-frame TCRB sequences from naive cells were analyzed. What TCRdb holds here is the immuneACCESS table cut down to in-frame rearrangements. Part of the clones is not present; checked against another copy, under half of the missing clones reflect an unresolved V gene, and the others are unexplained. The V and J calls and clone size were taken over from that table, and D and trimming were inferred from the DNA. The sample has 310,000 or so clones on record, roughly 11% of them singletons. The ten most abundant clones make up around 0.015% of the sample.

In the case of this clone: The antigen it binds to is not known. Base qualities are not recorded, but no much larger clone differs from it by a single base.

V ends up 3 bases short and J 7 bases short, with an unmatched junction base count of 1. Taken from the germline V gene, the CDR1 and CDR2 loops are SGHTA and FQGNSA. The CDR3 holds 13 amino acids from the cysteine to the phenylalanine. Only the CDR3 portion is preserved as DNA: 39 bases, with reading frame beginning at the first base. From each donor, a single peripheral blood sample of 100 to 150 mL on average was drawn into heparinised tubes. A BD FACSAria II was used to sort naive, central memory, regulatory and stem cell-like memory CD4+ T cells with a panel that included CD45RO, CCR7, CD25, CD127, CD95 and CD27. All sorted populations exceeded 95% purity. PBMCs were isolated right away by Lymphoprep density gradient centrifugation and were stained directly, without culture. So that batch effects would be minimized, each experiment stained and sorted samples in pairs, pairing one healthy donor with one patient.

This sequence was found in a young woman in good health. Sequencing was done on a sample of naive CD4+ T cells from blood. Per the publication, the cell subset or site label means: true naive CD4+ T cells. The rearranged chain carries TRBV7-2 and TRBJ2-5; 11 nucleotides in the junction match TRBD1. CDR3 sequence: CASSLGQGGTQYF. The DNA sequence is as follows: TGTGCCAGCAGCTTGGGACAGGGGGGGACCCAGTACTTC. Supplemented by the reference TRBV7-2 and TRBJ2-5 proteins around the CDR3, the complete variable domain is GAGVSQSPSNKVTEKGKDVELRCDPISGHTALYWYRQSLGQGLEFLIYFQGNSAPDKSGLPSDRFSAERTGGSVSTLTIQRTQQEDSAVYLCASSLGQGGTQYFGPGTRLLVL.